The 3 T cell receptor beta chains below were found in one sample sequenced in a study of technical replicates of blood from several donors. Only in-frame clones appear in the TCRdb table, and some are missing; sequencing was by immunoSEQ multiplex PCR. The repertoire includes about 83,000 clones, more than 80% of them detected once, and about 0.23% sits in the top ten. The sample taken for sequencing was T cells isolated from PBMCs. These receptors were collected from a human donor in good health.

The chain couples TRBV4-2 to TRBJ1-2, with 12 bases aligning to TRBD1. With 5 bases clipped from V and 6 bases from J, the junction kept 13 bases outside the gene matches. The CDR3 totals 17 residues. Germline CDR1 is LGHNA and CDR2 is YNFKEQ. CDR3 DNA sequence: TGTGCCAGCAGCTCTTACGGGACAGGGGGCGGCGCGAATGGCTACACCTTC. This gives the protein CASSSYGTGGGANGYTF.

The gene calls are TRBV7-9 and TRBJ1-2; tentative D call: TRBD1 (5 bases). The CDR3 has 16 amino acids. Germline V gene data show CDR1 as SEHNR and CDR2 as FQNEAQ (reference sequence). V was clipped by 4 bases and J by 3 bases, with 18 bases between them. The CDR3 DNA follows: TGTGCCAGCAGCTCGGACGGCCAGGGAGGTCACTATGGCTACACCTTC. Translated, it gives CASSSDGQGGHYGYTF.

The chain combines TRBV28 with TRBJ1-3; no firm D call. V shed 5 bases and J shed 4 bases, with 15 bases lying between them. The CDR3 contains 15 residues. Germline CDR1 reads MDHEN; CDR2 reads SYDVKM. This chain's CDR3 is CASSPPRVGGNTIYF. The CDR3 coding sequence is TGTGCCAGCAGTCCTCCCCGGGTCGGAGGAAACACCATATATTTT. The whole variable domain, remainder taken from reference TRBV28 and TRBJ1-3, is DVKVTQSSRYLVKRTGEKVFLECVQDMDHENMFWYRQDPGLGLRLIYFSYDVKMKEKGDIPEGYSVSREKKERFSLILESASTNQTSMYLCASSPPRVGGNTIYFGEGSWLTVV.